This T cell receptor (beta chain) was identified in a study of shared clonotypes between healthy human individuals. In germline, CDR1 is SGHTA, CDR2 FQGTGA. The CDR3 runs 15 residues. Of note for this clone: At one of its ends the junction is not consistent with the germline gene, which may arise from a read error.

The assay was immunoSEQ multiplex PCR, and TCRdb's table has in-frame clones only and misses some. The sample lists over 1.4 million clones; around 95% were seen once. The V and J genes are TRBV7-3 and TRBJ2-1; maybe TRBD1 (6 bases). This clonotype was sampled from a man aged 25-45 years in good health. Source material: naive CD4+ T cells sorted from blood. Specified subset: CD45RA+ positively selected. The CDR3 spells CASSITPDSYNEQFF. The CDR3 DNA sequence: TGTGCCAGCAGCATAACCCCGGACAGCTACAATGAGCAGTTCTTC.